Listed below are T cell receptor beta chains from one sample, sequenced in a study of T cell responses to AZD1222 COVID-19 vaccine. Profiled with immunoSEQ multiplex PCR; TCRdb holds only in-frame clones, not every one. The table includes around 100,000 clones, around nine tenths detected once. This specimen consisted of peripheral blood, obtained on day 0 of AZD1222 vaccination. The receptors were gathered from an adult in good health. The CDR3 runs from the conserved cysteine through the conserved F or W. Each record gives: V gene, clone size, D gene, J gene, CDR3 DNA, CDR3 protein. The D gene is left open where the match is weak. Clone sizes are given selectively: once, few, many, or a class where the clone is expanded.

V gene: TRBV6-2/TRBV6-3
clone size: .
D gene: TRBD1
J gene: TRBJ2-2
CDR3 DNA: TGTGCCAGCAGTCTGGACAGGCAGAGAGGGGAGCTGTTTTTT
CDR3 protein: CASSLDRQRGELFF

V gene: TRBV3-1/TRBV3-2
clone size: .
D gene: TRBD1
J gene: TRBJ1-3
CDR3 DNA: TGTGCCAGCAGCCAAGGACAGGGGGGCGGAAACACCATATATTTT
CDR3 protein: CASSQGQGGGNTIYF

V gene: TRBV15
clone size: .
D gene: .
J gene: TRBJ2-2
CDR3 DNA: TGTGCCACCAGCAGAGATCTGAGGGTGGGGGGCACCGGGGAGCTGTTTTTT
CDR3 protein: CATSRDLRVGGTGELFF

V gene: TRBV5-1
clone size: .
D gene: .
J gene: TRBJ2-7
CDR3 DNA: TGCGCCAGCAGCAACCGACCTGGTCGAGGTTACGAGCAGTACTTC
CDR3 protein: CASSNRPGRGYEQYF

V gene: TRBV4-1
clone size: .
D gene: TRBD2
J gene: TRBJ2-1
CDR3 DNA: TGCGCCAGCAGCCCAGGGCTAGCGGAATACAATGAGCAGTTCTTC
CDR3 protein: CASSPGLAEYNEQFF

V gene: TRBV7-3
clone size: .
D gene: TRBD2
J gene: TRBJ2-1
CDR3 DNA: TGTGCCAGCAGCCCCTTTCCCGGGAGGGACAATGAGCAGTTCTTC
CDR3 protein: CASSPFPGRDNEQFF

V gene: TRBV30
clone size: .
D gene: .
J gene: TRBJ1-1
CDR3 DNA: TGTGCCTGGAGTGGTCAGCAGAACACTGAAGCTTTCTTT
CDR3 protein: CAWSGQQNTEAFF

V gene: TRBV29-1
clone size: once
D gene: TRBD1
J gene: TRBJ2-7
CDR3 DNA: TGCAGCGTTGCCGGGACAGGAACATTGACGCACTACGAGCAGTACTTC
CDR3 protein: CSVAGTGTLTHYEQYF

V gene: TRBV6-1
clone size: .
D gene: .
J gene: TRBJ1-5
CDR3 DNA: TGTGCCAGCAGTGAAGCGAGTATCCTTATCAGGTCTCAGCCCCAGCATTTT
CDR3 protein: CASSEASILIRSQPQHF

V gene: TRBV19
clone size: .
D gene: TRBD2
J gene: TRBJ2-7
CDR3 DNA: TGTGCCAGTAGTATAGAGACCCCCCGACTAGCTGGAGTATCGGAGCAGTACTTC
CDR3 protein: CASSIETPRLAGVSEQYF

V gene: TRBV9
clone size: .
D gene: .
J gene: TRBJ1-2
CDR3 DNA: TGTGCCAGCAGCGGACCCCGCCAGACAGTCAACTGGGGGTATGGCTACACCTTC
CDR3 protein: CASSGPRQTVNWGYGYTF

V gene: TRBV24-1
clone size: .
D gene: TRBD1
J gene: TRBJ2-5
CDR3 DNA: TGTGCCACCAGTGATTCTATTACAGGGGTTGAGACCCAGTACTTC
CDR3 protein: CATSDSITGVETQYF

V gene: TRBV2
clone size: .
D gene: TRBD2
J gene: TRBJ2-1
CDR3 DNA: TGTGCCAGCACTGGGGGGTACGGCGGGAGGGCGAATGAGCAGTTCTTC
CDR3 protein: CASTGGYGGRANEQFF

V gene: TRBV30
clone size: .
D gene: .
J gene: TRBJ1-3
CDR3 DNA: TGTGCCTGGAGTGACCACTCTACCCTTCGCACCATATATTTT
CDR3 protein: CAWSDHSTLRTIYF

V gene: TRBV6-5
clone size: .
D gene: .
J gene: TRBJ2-3
CDR3 DNA: TGTGCCAGCAGCTCGTCCGGGACTCGCACAGATACGCAGTATTTT
CDR3 protein: CASSSSGTRTDTQYF

V gene: TRBV19
clone size: once
D gene: .
J gene: TRBJ1-5
CDR3 DNA: TGTGCCAGTAGTATTACAAGGGGCCCTAATCAGCCCCAGCATTTT
CDR3 protein: CASSITRGPNQPQHF

V gene: TRBV9
clone size: .
D gene: .
J gene: TRBJ1-1
CDR3 DNA: TGTGCCAGCAGCCCCAGGGTATTGATGAACACTGAAGCTTTCTTT
CDR3 protein: CASSPRVLMNTEAFF

V gene: TRBV6-5
clone size: .
D gene: .
J gene: TRBJ2-7
CDR3 DNA: TGTGCCAGCAGTTACGGAGTCAGGGGTTACGAGCAGTACTTC
CDR3 protein: CASSYGVRGYEQYF

V gene: TRBV6-6
clone size: .
D gene: TRBD1
J gene: TRBJ1-1
CDR3 DNA: TGTGCCAGCAGTCTCAGCCAGGGGGCGGAAGCTTTCTTT
CDR3 protein: CASSLSQGAEAFF

V gene: TRBV5-5
clone size: .
D gene: .
J gene: TRBJ2-5
CDR3 DNA: TGTGCCAGCAGCTTGGGAGGGCGGGGTTACCAAGAGACCCAGTACTTC
CDR3 protein: CASSLGGRGYQETQYF

V gene: TRBV5-1
clone size: .
D gene: TRBD2
J gene: TRBJ2-1
CDR3 DNA: TGCGCCAGCAGCCGCGGGGGGGAGCGGAACAATGAGCAGTTCTTC
CDR3 protein: CASSRGGERNNEQFF

V gene: TRBV4-3
clone size: .
D gene: .
J gene: TRBJ2-5
CDR3 DNA: TGCGCCAGCAGCCAAGATGGACAGACCCAGTACTTC
CDR3 protein: CASSQDGQTQYF

V gene: TRBV10-3
clone size: .
D gene: .
J gene: TRBJ2-3
CDR3 DNA: TGTGCCATTCAGGGGGGTACAGATACGCAGTATTTT
CDR3 protein: CAIQGGTDTQYF

V gene: TRBV5-6
clone size: .
D gene: .
J gene: TRBJ1-5
CDR3 DNA: TGTGCCAGCAGCTTGGGGGCGGGAAAAGGGCCCCAGCATTTT
CDR3 protein: CASSLGAGKGPQHF

V gene: TRBV2
clone size: once
D gene: .
J gene: TRBJ2-2
CDR3 DNA: TGTGCCAGCAGTGTCCGGGGGTCGGACACCGGGGAGCTGTTTTTT
CDR3 protein: CASSVRGSDTGELFF

V gene: TRBV5-6
clone size: .
D gene: .
J gene: TRBJ2-4
CDR3 DNA: TGTGCCAGCAGCTTGACAGGGCAGAACATTCAGTACTTC
CDR3 protein: CASSLTGQNIQYF

V gene: TRBV5-8
clone size: .
D gene: .
J gene: TRBJ1-1
CDR3 DNA: TGTGCCAGCAGCTGGGACGGACGGAGGAACACTGAAGCTTTCTTT
CDR3 protein: CASSWDGRRNTEAFF

V gene: TRBV3-1/TRBV3-2
clone size: .
D gene: .
J gene: TRBJ1-1
CDR3 DNA: TGTGCCAGCAGCCAAGTGCGGGGGGCTGAAGCTTTCTTT
CDR3 protein: CASSQVRGAEAFF

V gene: TRBV14
clone size: .
D gene: TRBD2
J gene: TRBJ2-7
CDR3 DNA: TGTGCCAGCAGCCAAGGGGAGGGGAAGAGCTACGAGCAGTACTTC
CDR3 protein: CASSQGEGKSYEQYF

V gene: TRBV11-1
clone size: .
D gene: .
J gene: TRBJ2-5
CDR3 DNA: TGTGCCAGCAGCTCCACAGAAGAGACCCAGTACTTC
CDR3 protein: CASSSTEETQYF

V gene: TRBV10-2
clone size: .
D gene: .
J gene: TRBJ1-2
CDR3 DNA: TGCGCCAGCAGTGATTACGGTTCCCTGGGAAATGGCTACACCTTC
CDR3 protein: CASSDYGSLGNGYTF

V gene: TRBV27
clone size: .
D gene: .
J gene: TRBJ2-3
CDR3 DNA: TGTGCCAGCAGCCCGGCGGGCGTCGATACGCAGTATTTT
CDR3 protein: CASSPAGVDTQYF

V gene: TRBV7-6
clone size: .
D gene: .
J gene: TRBJ1-3
CDR3 DNA: TGTGCCAGCAGCCCGCTGCTGAGCTCTGGAAACACCATATATTTT
CDR3 protein: CASSPLLSSGNTIYF